This note documents a single T cell receptor (beta chain) sequence. The specificity of this receptor is unknown. The record has no base qualities; no much larger clone is one base away. The sample is drawn from a study of T cell repertoires in cytomegalovirus infection (dated by TCRdb to the late 2010s). The study in broad terms: Alongside well-studied HLA-B-restricted epitopes, the peptide stimulations were aimed at recently identified HLA-C-restricted CMV epitopes, whose presentation resists viral immunomodulation. Donor HLA type was relevant to the analysis, because carriage of CMV infection together with the matching HLA type was indicated by public TCR beta signatures. Beyond this particular receptor, the publication reports: Cumulative frequency of public TCR beta family members discriminated carriers of CMV infection plus the relevant HLA type in this cohort and an independent 352-donor cohort. In the ex vivo response, HLA-C-restricted CMV-specific TCR beta clonotypes were dominant, and in two of eight donors the single most frequent clonotype came from this HLA-C-restricted group.

Spanning cysteine to phenylalanine, the CDR3 consists of 15 amino acids. Only the CDR3 portion is preserved as DNA: 45 bases, with reading frame beginning at the first base. The germline V gene (reference sequence) supplies CDR1 LNHDA and CDR2 SQIVND. V is reduced by 4 bases and J by 5 bases, leaving a spacing of 14 bases between them. Instrument on record: Illumina HiSeq 1500. TCRdb passed the public sequencing reads through fastp at Q25 and MiXCR, retaining productive beta sequences. All rows with the same CDR3 protein become a single entry with the most common DNA and genes. The sample table records around 770,000 distinct CDR3 sequences; just under 30% of these occur just once. The ten largest clones add up to around 14% of the sample. The treatment or condition label on this specimen signifies: in vitro stimulation with specific CMV peptide epitopes to enrich CMV-specific T cells.

Recombination joined TRBV19 with TRBJ2-2; 5 matching bases give a weak D call of TRBD1. The specimen was cultured CD8+ T cells from PBMCs, collected from culture after CMV antigen stimulation. The sequence derives from a human donor in good health (CMV status not recorded). Some clones in this sample may be carry-over from other donors' samples. CDR3 protein: CASSTWTRGTGELFF. The nucleotide sequence reads TGTGCCAGTAGTACCTGGACACGCGGAACCGGGGAGCTGTTTTTT. Full variable domain (CDR3 extended with the reference TRBV19 and TRBJ2-2 proteins): DGGITQSPKYLFRKEGQNVTLSCEQNLNHDAMYWYRQDPGQGLRLIYYSQIVNDFQKGDIAEGYSVSREKKESFPLTVTSAQKNPTAFYLCASSTWTRGTGELFFGEGSRLTVL.